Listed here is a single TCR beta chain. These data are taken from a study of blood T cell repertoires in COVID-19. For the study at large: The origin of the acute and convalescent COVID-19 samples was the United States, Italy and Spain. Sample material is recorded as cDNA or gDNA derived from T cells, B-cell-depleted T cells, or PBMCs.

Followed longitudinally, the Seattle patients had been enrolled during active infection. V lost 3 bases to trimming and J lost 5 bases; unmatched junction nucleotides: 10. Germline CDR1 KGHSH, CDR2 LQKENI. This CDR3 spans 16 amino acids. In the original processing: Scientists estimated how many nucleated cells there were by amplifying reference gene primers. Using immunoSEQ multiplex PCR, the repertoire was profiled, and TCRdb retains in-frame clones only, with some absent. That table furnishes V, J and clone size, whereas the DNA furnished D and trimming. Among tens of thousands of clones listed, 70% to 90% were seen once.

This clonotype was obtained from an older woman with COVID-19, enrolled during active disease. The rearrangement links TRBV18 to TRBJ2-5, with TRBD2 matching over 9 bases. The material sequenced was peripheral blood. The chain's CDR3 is CASSPPQRGVLETQYF. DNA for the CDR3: TGTGCCAGCTCACCCCCTCAGCGGGGGGTGTTGGAGACCCAGTACTTC. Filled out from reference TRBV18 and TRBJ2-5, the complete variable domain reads NAGVMQNPRHLVRRRGQEARLRCSPMKGHSHVYWYRQLPEEGLKFMVYLQKENIIDESGMPKERFSAEFPKEGPSILRIQQVVRGDSAAYFCASSPPQRGVLETQYFGPGTRLLVL.